What follows describes a single T cell receptor (beta chain). The data belong to a study of blood T cell repertoires in COVID-19. Study overall: The United States, Italy and Spain provided the acute and convalescent COVID-19 samples. PBMCs, B-cell-depleted T cells, or T cells were the source of the cDNA or gDNA that made up the material.

CDR3 length: 14 amino acids. CDR1 is LNHDA and CDR2 is SQIVND in the germline V gene (reference sequence). J was trimmed by 7 bases and V by 5 bases; bases with no gene match: 9. Seattle cases were enrolled at active infection and followed longitudinally. Original analysis: The authors estimated nucleated cell counts from reference gene primer amplification. Profiled with immunoSEQ multiplex PCR; TCRdb holds only in-frame clones, not every one. V and J calls plus clone size are reproduced from that table; the DNA served to infer D and trimming. The sample contains fewer than 200,000 clones, 80% to 85% of which appear only once.

The V gene is TRBV19, the J gene TRBJ2-5; TRBD2 matches at 8 bases. The sample comprised peripheral blood. The receptor comes from a woman aged 70-85 years with COVID-19, enrolled during active disease. The DNA of the CDR3 is TGTGCCAGTAGTGACGGACTAGCTAGGGTGACCCAGTACTTC. This sequence encodes CASSDGLARVTQYF.